This record looks at one TCR beta chain sequence and its context. What it binds is unknown. The CDR3 length is 14 residues. Germline CDR1 is SGHRS and CDR2 is YFSETQ. V lost 1 base and J lost 2, with 10 bases in between. The data originate from a study of T cell responses to AZD1222 COVID-19 vaccine. The method was immunoSEQ multiplex PCR; TCRdb's version includes in-frame clones alone and lacks a portion of them. The sample has tens of thousands of clones; around 90% are singletons. Whole-study findings and limits: Breadth and depth of Spike-specific TCRs rose after two AZD1222 doses. Unmutated variant regions are reportedly the target of nearly half of TCRs that are spike-specific. Repertoire sampling occurred only after the peak T cell response.

This clonotype was sampled from an adult in good health. The material sequenced was peripheral blood, taken on day 0 of MenACWY control vaccination. This rearrangement joins TRBV5-1 to TRBJ2-7; D is uncertain. The CDR3: CASSLQGLAYEQYF. In nucleotides, the CDR3 is TGCGCCAGCAGCTTGCAAGGGTTGGCCTACGAGCAGTACTTC.